This T cell receptor (beta chain) was found in a study of cytomegalovirus exposure and HLA in healthy donors. Whole-study results and caveats: Under in vitro conditions, three CMV-associated chains were confirmed as specific for CMV antigens. According to a later analysis, most TCR beta chains associated with CMV appeared HLA-restricted. Earlier findings revealed that most TCR beta V segments proved productive either about 90% or about 30% of the time.

Amplification used 60 Vbeta primers and 13 Jbeta primers. The table came from immunoSEQ multiplex PCR; TCRdb's copy has only in-frame clones and leaves some out. This sample yields over 70,000 clones, of which 55% to 70% are seen a single time; about 22% belongs to the top ten. As for this clone: The antigen is not known.

The germline V gene has CDR1 GTSNPN and CDR2 SVGIG (reference sequence). The germline V and J ends were trimmed by 3 bases and 3 bases, with 6 bases remaining between them. The CDR3 loop spans 12 amino acids. The sequenced sample was PBMCs. The rearrangement joins TRBV30 to TRBJ2-1; D call uncertain. The TCR was taken from a woman aged 45 to 65 in good health and CMV-seropositive. CDR3 region: CAWSRSYNEQFF. CDR3 nucleotides: TGTGCCTGGAGCCGGAGCTACAATGAGCAGTTCTTC.